This TCR beta chain was found in a study of T cells in Graves' hyperthyroidism and ophthalmopathy. Study results and limitations: Most thyroid clonotypes with frequency above 0.001 were detected in blood.

It was RNA transcripts that yielded the amplified TCR beta CDR3 regions. The TCR CDR3 first-round RT-PCR relied on the HTBI primer set. TCRdb re-called the multiplex PCR reads with MiXCR, one entry per CDR3 protein. This table holds around 450,000 distinct CDR3 sequences, approximately 15% found once. The V gene end was trimmed by 6 bases and the J gene end by 2 bases; junction bases not matched to a gene: 8. The CDR3 runs 15 residues. There are many counts of this clonotype. Its antigen is undetermined. The clonotype was recovered from a woman under 30 with Graves' hyperthyroidism. Sequencing input: blood. The genes are TRBV12-3 or TRBV12-4 and TRBJ1-1; 8 nucleotides align to TRBD1. The CDR3 DNA is TGTGCCAGCAGAAAGGGACAGGCGTCAAACACTGAAGCTTTCTTT. Its translation: CASRKGQASNTEAFF.